Listed below are T cell receptor beta chains from one sample, sequenced in a study of blood T cell repertoires in COVID-19. The method was immunoSEQ multiplex PCR; TCRdb's version includes in-frame clones alone and lacks a portion of them. The sample holds some 220,000 clones, 75% to 85% seen once. The sample comprised peripheral blood. These receptor sequences come from a human donor in a cohort sampled during active COVID-19. Each CDR3 is given with its conserved first and last residue. The order of the fields is V gene, J gene, D gene, clone size, CDR3 protein, CDR3 DNA. The D gene is left open where the match is weak. Not every row has a clone size; where given, it reads once, few, many or a size class.

V gene: TRBV30; J gene: TRBJ1-5; D gene: -; clone size: -; CDR3 protein: CAWDSNSNQPQHF; CDR3 DNA: TGTGCCTGGGACAGTAATAGCAATCAGCCCCAGCATTTT
V gene: TRBV7-3; J gene: TRBJ2-7; D gene: TRBD1; clone size: -; CDR3 protein: CASSLDRGPYEQYF; CDR3 DNA: TGTGCCAGCAGCCTAGACAGGGGCCCCTACGAGCAGTACTTC
V gene: TRBV10-3; J gene: TRBJ2-3; D gene: TRBD2; clone size: -; CDR3 protein: CAVGTSGSTDTQYF; CDR3 DNA: TGTGCCGTAGGGACTAGCGGGAGCACAGATACGCAGTATTTT
V gene: TRBV9; J gene: TRBJ2-1; D gene: TRBD2; clone size: -; CDR3 protein: CASSTGLAGNEQFF; CDR3 DNA: TGTGCCAGCAGCACGGGACTAGCTGGAAATGAGCAGTTCTTC
V gene: TRBV3-1/TRBV3-2; J gene: TRBJ2-3; D gene: TRBD2; clone size: -; CDR3 protein: CASRATSGRPDTQYF; CDR3 DNA: TGTGCCAGCAGGGCTACTAGCGGGAGGCCGGATACGCAGTATTTT
V gene: TRBV6-4; J gene: TRBJ2-1; D gene: -; clone size: -; CDR3 protein: CASSFRQSPYNEQFF; CDR3 DNA: TGTGCCAGCAGTTTCCGACAGTCTCCCTACAATGAGCAGTTCTTC
V gene: TRBV11-2; J gene: TRBJ2-3; D gene: -; clone size: -; CDR3 protein: CASRKEGTDTQYF; CDR3 DNA: TGTGCCAGCAGGAAGGAGGGGACAGATACGCAGTATTTT
V gene: TRBV27; J gene: TRBJ2-6; D gene: -; clone size: once; CDR3 protein: CASSSWTDYPSGANVLTF; CDR3 DNA: TGTGCCAGCAGTTCTTGGACTGACTATCCCTCTGGGGCCAACGTCCTGACTTTC
V gene: TRBV5-4; J gene: TRBJ2-3; D gene: TRBD1; clone size: -; CDR3 protein: CASSQRQGFADTQYF; CDR3 DNA: TGTGCCAGCAGCCAACGACAGGGGTTCGCAGATACGCAGTATTTT
V gene: TRBV19; J gene: TRBJ1-1; D gene: -; clone size: -; CDR3 protein: CASSMQGTNTEAFF; CDR3 DNA: TGTGCCAGTAGTATGCAGGGGACGAACACTGAAGCTTTCTTT
V gene: TRBV12-5; J gene: TRBJ2-5; D gene: TRBD2; clone size: many; CDR3 protein: CASALAGGLETQYF; CDR3 DNA: TGTGCTAGTGCTTTAGCGGGGGGGCTAGAGACCCAGTACTTC
V gene: TRBV19; J gene: TRBJ2-7; D gene: TRBD1; clone size: -; CDR3 protein: CASSQQGAPSSYEQYF; CDR3 DNA: TGTGCCAGTAGTCAACAGGGGGCGCCGAGCTCCTACGAGCAGTACTTC
V gene: TRBV18; J gene: TRBJ2-2; D gene: TRBD1; clone size: -; CDR3 protein: CASSTGQGRYTGELFF; CDR3 DNA: TGTGCCAGCTCAACCGGACAGGGAAGATACACCGGGGAGCTGTTTTTT
V gene: TRBV4-2; J gene: TRBJ1-4; D gene: -; clone size: -; CDR3 protein: CASSLGGDEKLFF; CDR3 DNA: TGTGCCAGCAGCCTAGGGGGGGATGAAAAACTGTTTTTT
V gene: TRBV28; J gene: TRBJ2-7; D gene: -; clone size: -; CDR3 protein: CASSFWGNEQYF; CDR3 DNA: TGTGCCAGCAGTTTTTGGGGCAACGAGCAGTACTTC
V gene: TRBV19; J gene: TRBJ1-6; D gene: TRBD1; clone size: -; CDR3 protein: CASSQTGGNSPLHF; CDR3 DNA: TGTGCCAGTAGCCAGACAGGGGGAAATTCACCCCTCCACTTT
V gene: TRBV11-3; J gene: TRBJ2-1; D gene: TRBD2; clone size: -; CDR3 protein: CASGRDTIDEQFF; CDR3 DNA: TGTGCCAGCGGGAGGGATACAATTGATGAGCAGTTCTTC
V gene: TRBV10-2; J gene: TRBJ2-1; D gene: TRBD2; clone size: -; CDR3 protein: CASSGGLAGFSSYNEQFF; CDR3 DNA: TGCGCCAGCAGTGGGGGACTAGCGGGGTTCAGCTCCTACAATGAGCAGTTCTTC
V gene: TRBV6-1; J gene: TRBJ1-6; D gene: TRBD1; clone size: -; CDR3 protein: CASSESRQGNSPLHF; CDR3 DNA: TGTGCCAGCAGTGAAAGTAGACAGGGAAATTCACCCCTCCACTTT
V gene: TRBV19; J gene: TRBJ1-2; D gene: TRBD1; clone size: -; CDR3 protein: CASTPGQGAYTF; CDR3 DNA: TGTGCCAGTACTCCGGGACAGGGGGCCTACACCTTC
V gene: TRBV5-5; J gene: TRBJ2-7; D gene: TRBD2; clone size: -; CDR3 protein: CASSLQLAGLNEQYF; CDR3 DNA: TGTGCCAGCAGCTTACAACTAGCGGGACTAAACGAGCAGTACTTC
V gene: TRBV28; J gene: TRBJ1-4; D gene: TRBD1; clone size: -; CDR3 protein: CASSTFRTGEKLFF; CDR3 DNA: TGTGCCAGCAGTACCTTTCGGACAGGGGAAAAACTGTTTTTT
V gene: TRBV4-1; J gene: TRBJ1-2; D gene: TRBD1; clone size: -; CDR3 protein: CASSQEQGARGYTF; CDR3 DNA: TGCGCCAGCAGCCAAGAACAGGGGGCGCGGGGCTACACCTTC
V gene: TRBV10-3; J gene: TRBJ2-7; D gene: TRBD1; clone size: once; CDR3 protein: CAISVSGGNEQYF; CDR3 DNA: TGTGCCATCAGTGTGTCAGGGGGCAACGAGCAGTACTTC
V gene: TRBV6-5; J gene: TRBJ2-2; D gene: TRBD1; clone size: few; CDR3 protein: CASRTGMDTGELFF; CDR3 DNA: TGTGCCAGCAGGACAGGGATGGACACCGGGGAGCTGTTTTTT
V gene: TRBV18; J gene: TRBJ1-5; D gene: TRBD1; clone size: few; CDR3 protein: CASSSSDRGNQPQHF; CDR3 DNA: TGTGCCAGCTCATCTTCGGACAGGGGGAATCAGCCCCAGCATTTT
V gene: TRBV6-4; J gene: TRBJ2-3; D gene: -; clone size: -; CDR3 protein: CASSPSRGNTQYF; CDR3 DNA: TGTGCCAGCAGCCCCTCCAGGGGTAATACGCAGTATTTT
V gene: TRBV24-1; J gene: TRBJ2-7; D gene: -; clone size: once; CDR3 protein: CATTDSQPWEQYF; CDR3 DNA: TGTGCCACCACCGATTCACAACCTTGGGAGCAGTACTTC
V gene: TRBV10-1; J gene: TRBJ2-5; D gene: TRBD1; clone size: -; CDR3 protein: CASSPDRPTETQYF; CDR3 DNA: TGCGCCAGCAGTCCGGACAGGCCTACAGAGACCCAGTACTTC
V gene: TRBV28; J gene: TRBJ2-1; D gene: TRBD2; clone size: few; CDR3 protein: CASSFLLAGTLYNEQFF; CDR3 DNA: TGTGCCAGCAGTTTCTTGCTAGCGGGGACACTATACAATGAGCAGTTCTTC
V gene: TRBV19; J gene: TRBJ1-6; D gene: TRBD1; clone size: -; CDR3 protein: CASSISGTGINSPLHF; CDR3 DNA: TGTGCCAGTAGTATCTCCGGGACAGGGATTAATTCACCCCTCCACTTT
V gene: TRBV7-2; J gene: TRBJ2-2; D gene: -; clone size: -; CDR3 protein: CASSLGGRAGGELFF; CDR3 DNA: TGTGCCAGCAGTCTCGGCGGGCGGGCAGGCGGGGAGCTGTTTTTT
V gene: TRBV19; J gene: TRBJ2-1; D gene: TRBD2; clone size: -; CDR3 protein: CASSVRVAGTYNEQFF; CDR3 DNA: TGTGCCAGTAGTGTCCGGGTAGCGGGGACTTACAATGAGCAGTTCTTC
V gene: TRBV2; J gene: TRBJ1-2; D gene: TRBD1; clone size: -; CDR3 protein: CASSEGTGYYGYTF; CDR3 DNA: TGTGCCAGCAGTGAAGGGACAGGGTACTATGGCTACACCTTC
V gene: TRBV5-4; J gene: TRBJ1-2; D gene: -; clone size: -; CDR3 protein: CASSLGAGEVYGYTF; CDR3 DNA: TGTGCCAGCAGCTTGGGGGCGGGGGAGGTCTATGGCTACACCTTC
V gene: TRBV7-2; J gene: TRBJ1-4; D gene: -; clone size: -; CDR3 protein: CASSLGGRTNEKLFF; CDR3 DNA: TGTGCCAGCAGCTTAGGTGGCCGAACGAATGAAAAACTGTTTTTT
V gene: TRBV28; J gene: TRBJ1-6; D gene: TRBD1; clone size: -; CDR3 protein: CASRQKETGGSPLHF; CDR3 DNA: TGTGCCAGCAGACAAAAGGAGACAGGGGGCTCACCCCTCCACTTT
V gene: TRBV4-1; J gene: TRBJ2-6; D gene: -; clone size: -; CDR3 protein: CASSPSLYLSGANVLTF; CDR3 DNA: TGCGCCAGCAGCCCTTCCTTATATCTTTCTGGGGCCAACGTCCTGACTTTC
V gene: TRBV19; J gene: TRBJ1-2; D gene: -; clone size: -; CDR3 protein: CASSPPWAGNNYGYTF; CDR3 DNA: TGTGCCAGTAGTCCCCCCTGGGCAGGAAATAACTATGGCTACACCTTC
V gene: TRBV3-1/TRBV3-2; J gene: TRBJ1-2; D gene: -; clone size: -; CDR3 protein: CASSQDSGGGYTF; CDR3 DNA: TGTGCCAGCAGCCAAGATAGCGGGGGTGGCTACACCTTC
V gene: TRBV7-9; J gene: TRBJ2-1; D gene: -; clone size: -; CDR3 protein: CASSPRGDSQGNEQFF; CDR3 DNA: TGTGCCAGCAGCCCTAGAGGGGACTCCCAGGGAAATGAGCAGTTCTTC
V gene: TRBV28; J gene: TRBJ2-1; D gene: -; clone size: -; CDR3 protein: CASREDYSYNEQFF; CDR3 DNA: TGTGCCAGCAGGGAGGACTACTCCTACAATGAGCAGTTCTTC
V gene: TRBV15; J gene: TRBJ1-6; D gene: TRBD1; clone size: -; CDR3 protein: CATSRLNRGTNSPLHF; CDR3 DNA: TGTGCCACCAGCAGATTAAACAGGGGAACAAATTCACCCCTCCACTTT